These T cell receptor beta chains were read from a single sample in a study of T cells after yellow fever vaccination. TCRdb fed the 5' RACE reads into MiXCR, producing one record per CDR3 protein. The table shows 300,000 to 400,000 distinct CDR3 sequences, with roughly 8.7% occurring only once. Material: PBMCs, obtained on the day of the first yellow fever vaccination. These receptors all stem from a man in his late teens or twenties who received the YFV17D yellow fever vaccine. The CDR3 runs from the conserved cysteine through the conserved F or W. Each record gives: J gene, V gene, CDR3 length, clone size, CDR3 protein. Rows give clone size only sometimes, using once, few, many, or a class for an expanded clone.

J: TRBJ1-1; V: TRBV5-6; length: 14; size: .; CDR3: CASSPLLSNTEAFF
J: TRBJ2-5; V: TRBV9; length: 14; size: .; CDR3: CASSPSRGRETQYF
J: TRBJ2-3; V: TRBV12-3/TRBV12-4; length: 15; size: few; CDR3: CASSLISGGGDTQYF
J: TRBJ1-1; V: TRBV6-4; length: 13; size: many; CDR3: CASSVNGLTEAFF
J: TRBJ2-1; V: TRBV7-8; length: 15; size: few; CDR3: CASSPSRGRDNEQFF
J: TRBJ2-3; V: TRBV7-2; length: 14; size: many; CDR3: CASSYGGATDTQYF
J: TRBJ1-1; V: TRBV20-1; length: 14; size: .; CDR3: CSARDRLGNTEAFF
J: TRBJ2-4; V: TRBV7-2; length: 15; size: many; CDR3: CASSLARTAKNIQYF
J: TRBJ2-3; V: TRBV6-6; length: 10; size: .; CDR3: CASRRDTQYF
J: TRBJ2-1; V: TRBV20-1; length: 10; size: few; CDR3: CSARIGEQFF
J: TRBJ2-1; V: TRBV5-4; length: 15; size: .; CDR3: CASSLSGRSYNEQFF
J: TRBJ2-2; V: TRBV4-2; length: 15; size: few; CDR3: CASSSRDENTGELFF
J: TRBJ1-2; V: TRBV7-2; length: 13; size: few; CDR3: CASSFRQEHGYTF
J: TRBJ2-1; V: TRBV24-1; length: 13; size: .; CDR3: CATSDRAGNEQFF
J: TRBJ1-3; V: TRBV7-2; length: 15; size: few; CDR3: CASSLVRGNGNTIYF
J: TRBJ1-1; V: TRBV5-1; length: 15; size: .; CDR3: CASSLQGQGPGEAFF